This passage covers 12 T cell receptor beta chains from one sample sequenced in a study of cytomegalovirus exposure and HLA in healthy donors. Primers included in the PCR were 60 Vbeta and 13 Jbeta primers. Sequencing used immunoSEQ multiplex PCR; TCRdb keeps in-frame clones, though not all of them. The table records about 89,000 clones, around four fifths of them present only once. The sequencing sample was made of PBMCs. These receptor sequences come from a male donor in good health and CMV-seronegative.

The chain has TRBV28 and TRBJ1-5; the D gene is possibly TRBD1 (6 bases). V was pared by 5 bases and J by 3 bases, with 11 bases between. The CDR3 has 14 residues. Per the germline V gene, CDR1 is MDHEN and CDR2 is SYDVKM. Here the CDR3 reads CASSRQVDNQPQHF. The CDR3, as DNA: TGTGCCAGCAGTCGACAGGTGGACAATCAGCCCCAGCATTTT.

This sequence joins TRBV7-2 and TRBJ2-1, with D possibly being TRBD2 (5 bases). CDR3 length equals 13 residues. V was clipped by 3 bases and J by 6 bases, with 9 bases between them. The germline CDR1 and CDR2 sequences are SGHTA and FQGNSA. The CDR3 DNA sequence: TGTGCCAGCAGCTTTGGCGGGTCCAATGAGCAGTTCTTC. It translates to CASSFGGSNEQFF.

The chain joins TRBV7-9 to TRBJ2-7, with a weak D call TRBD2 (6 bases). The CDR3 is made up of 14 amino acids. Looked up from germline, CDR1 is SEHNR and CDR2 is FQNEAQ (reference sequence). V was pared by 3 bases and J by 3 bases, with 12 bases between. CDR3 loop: CASSFRARGYEQYF. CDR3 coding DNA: TGTGCCAGCAGCTTCCGAGCGCGGGGCTACGAGCAGTACTTC.

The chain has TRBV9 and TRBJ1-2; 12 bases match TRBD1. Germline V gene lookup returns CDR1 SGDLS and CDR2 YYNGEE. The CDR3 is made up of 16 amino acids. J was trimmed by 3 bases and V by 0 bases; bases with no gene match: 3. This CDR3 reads CASSVEGQGAYYGYTF. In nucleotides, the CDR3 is TGTGCCAGCAGCGTAGAGGGACAGGGGGCATACTATGGCTACACCTTC.

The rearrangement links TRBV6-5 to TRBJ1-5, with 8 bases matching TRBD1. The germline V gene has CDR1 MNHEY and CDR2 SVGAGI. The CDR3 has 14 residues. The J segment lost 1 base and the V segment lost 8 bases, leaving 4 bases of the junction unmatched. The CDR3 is CASSQGASNQPQHF. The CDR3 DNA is TGTGCCAGCTCCCAGGGGGCGAGCAATCAGCCCCAGCATTTT.

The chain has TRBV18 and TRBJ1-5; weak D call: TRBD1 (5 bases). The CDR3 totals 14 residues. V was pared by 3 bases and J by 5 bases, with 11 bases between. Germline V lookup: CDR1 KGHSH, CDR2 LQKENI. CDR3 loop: CASSPTPGDQPQHF. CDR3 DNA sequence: TGTGCCAGCTCACCCACGCCGGGGGATCAGCCCCAGCATTTT.

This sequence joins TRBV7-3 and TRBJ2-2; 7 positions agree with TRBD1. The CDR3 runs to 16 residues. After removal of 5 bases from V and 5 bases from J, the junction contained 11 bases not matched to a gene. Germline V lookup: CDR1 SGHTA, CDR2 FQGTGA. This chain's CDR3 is CASSPTGNRGTGELFF. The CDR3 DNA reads TGTGCCAGCAGCCCCACGGGGAACAGGGGAACCGGGGAGCTGTTTTTT. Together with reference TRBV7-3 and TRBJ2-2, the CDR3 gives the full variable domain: GAGVSQTPSNKVTEKGKYVELRCDPISGHTALYWYRQSLGQGPEFLIYFQGTGAADDSGLPNDRFFAVRPEGSVSTLKIQRTERGDSAVYLCASSPTGNRGTGELFFGEGSRLTVL.

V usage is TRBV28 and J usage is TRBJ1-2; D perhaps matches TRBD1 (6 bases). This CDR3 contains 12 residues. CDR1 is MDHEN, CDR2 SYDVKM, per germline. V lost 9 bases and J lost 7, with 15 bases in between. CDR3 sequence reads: CARGGGRVGYTF. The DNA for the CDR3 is TGTGCCAGAGGGGGGGGGCGGGTTGGCTACACCTTC.

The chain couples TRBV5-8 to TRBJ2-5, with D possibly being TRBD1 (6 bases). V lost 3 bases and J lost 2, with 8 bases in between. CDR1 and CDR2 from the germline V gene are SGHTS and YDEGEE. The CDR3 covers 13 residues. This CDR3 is CASSWGLQETQYF. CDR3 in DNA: TGTGCCAGCAGCTGGGGGCTGCAAGAGACCCAGTACTTC.

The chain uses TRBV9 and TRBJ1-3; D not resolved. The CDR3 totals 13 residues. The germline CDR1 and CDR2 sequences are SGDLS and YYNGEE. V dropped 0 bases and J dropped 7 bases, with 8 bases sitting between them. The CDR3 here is CASSVGTENTIYF. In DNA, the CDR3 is TGTGCCAGCAGCGTAGGGACTGAGAACACCATATATTTT.

The CDR3 DNA reads as TGTGCCAGTTCGGGACAGAGGAACACTGAAGCTTTCTTT. Protein product: CASSGQRNTEAFF. The chain has TRBV19 and TRBJ1-1; TRBD1 aligns across 7 bases. V shed 8 bases and J 1 base; nucleotides not matched to a gene: 4. The CDR3 is 13 amino acids. Germline CDR1 and CDR2: LNHDA and SQIVND (reference sequence).

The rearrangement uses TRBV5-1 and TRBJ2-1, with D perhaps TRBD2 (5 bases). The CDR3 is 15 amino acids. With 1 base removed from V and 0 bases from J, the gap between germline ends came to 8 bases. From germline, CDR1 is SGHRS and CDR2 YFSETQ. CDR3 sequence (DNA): TGCGCCAGCAGCTTGACTAGAAGCTCCTACAATGAGCAGTTCTTC. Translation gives CASSLTRSSYNEQFF.